In this sample, the clone carrying this TCR beta chain turned up once. The CDR3 is 17 amino acids. J gave up 2 bases and V 7 bases, and 12 bases lay outside the gene matches. Authors' methods: Amplifying reference gene primers gave estimates of nucleated cell counts. TCRdb keeps only in-frame clones here, not all; method: immunoSEQ multiplex PCR. V and J calls and clone size are as listed in that table; D and trimming were resolved from the DNA. The sample carries about 55,000 clones, more than 85% recorded once. The data were taken from a study of blood T cell repertoires in COVID-19. Study as a whole: Material from acute and convalescent COVID-19 was sourced from the United States, Italy and Spain. Nucleic acid was either cDNA or gDNA, and it came from T cells, B-cell-depleted T cells, or PBMCs.

This clonotype was sampled from a man aged 50-60 years with active COVID-19. Sequencing was done on a sample of peripheral blood. The chain has TRBV23-1 and TRBJ2-3; 10 bases line up with TRBD1. TRBV23-1 is treated as an ORF (open reading frame) with a function not yet certain. The CDR3 coding sequence is TGCGCCAGCATCTGCCGGGACAGGGGACCACCCACAGATACGCAGTATTTT. It codes for CASICRDRGPPTDTQYF.